This T cell receptor (beta chain) was documented in a study of CD8+CD57+ T cells in acquired aplastic anemia. According to the study, genomic DNA was the template for TCR beta VDJ and CDR3 profiling. TCRdb re-called the reads with MiXCR, one entry per CDR3 protein. Of 160,000 or so distinct CDR3 sequences listed, over 55% are singletons. In its sample, this clonotype was seen many times. The sequenced patients had an expansion of CD8+CD57+ cells seen by flow cytometry. Germline lookup yields CDR1 LNHDA and CDR2 SQIVND (reference sequence). The CDR3 is 15 residues long. The V gene lost 1 base and the J gene lost 5 bases, with 15 bases spanning the gap.

This TCR was recovered from a human donor with aplastic anemia. The chain uses TRBV19 and TRBJ2-7, with D possibly called TRBD1 or TRBD2 (5 bases each). The sequenced sample was sorted CD4+, CD8+, or CD8+CD57+ T cells (not recorded which) from PBMCs. The chain's CDR3 is CASSIVGAPGNEQYF. The CDR3 DNA sequence: TGTGCCAGTAGTATAGTAGGGGCCCCCGGGAACGAGCAGTACTTC.